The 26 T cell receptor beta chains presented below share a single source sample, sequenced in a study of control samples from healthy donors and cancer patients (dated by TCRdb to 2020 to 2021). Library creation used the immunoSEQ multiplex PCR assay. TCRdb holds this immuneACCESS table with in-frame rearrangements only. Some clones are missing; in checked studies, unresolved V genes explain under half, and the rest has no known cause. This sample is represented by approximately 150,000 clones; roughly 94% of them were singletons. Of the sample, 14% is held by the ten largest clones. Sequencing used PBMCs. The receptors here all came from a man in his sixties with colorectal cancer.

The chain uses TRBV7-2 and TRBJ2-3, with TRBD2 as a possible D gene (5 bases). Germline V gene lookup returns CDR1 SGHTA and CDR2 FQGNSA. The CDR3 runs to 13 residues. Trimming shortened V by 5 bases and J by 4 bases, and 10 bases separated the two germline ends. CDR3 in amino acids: CASSRGQADTQYF. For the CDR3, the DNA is TGTGCCAGCAGCCGCGGGCAGGCAGATACGCAGTATTTT.

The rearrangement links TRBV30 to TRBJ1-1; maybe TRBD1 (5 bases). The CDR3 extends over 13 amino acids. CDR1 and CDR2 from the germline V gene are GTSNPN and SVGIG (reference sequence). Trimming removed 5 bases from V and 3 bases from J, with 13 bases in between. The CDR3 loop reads CAWGGGIHTEAFF. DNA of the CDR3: TGTGCCTGGGGGGGAGGGATCCACACTGAAGCTTTCTTT. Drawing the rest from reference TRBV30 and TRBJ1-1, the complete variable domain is SQTIHQWPATLVQPVGSPLSLECTVEGTSNPNLYWYRQAAGRGLQLLFYSVGIGQISSEVPQNLSASRPQDRQFILSSKKLLLSDSGFYLCAWGGGIHTEAFFGQGTRLTVV.

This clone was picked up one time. CDR3 protein: CASSEYAVQNEKLFF. The CDR3 coding sequence is TGTGCCAGCAGTGAATATGCAGTACAGAATGAAAAACTGTTTTTT. The chain is built from TRBV25-1 and TRBJ1-4; D unclear. V was shortened by 0 bases and J by 5 bases, with 10 bases between the two germline ends. Germline CDR1 and CDR2: MGHDK and SYGVNS. This CDR3 region has 15 residues.

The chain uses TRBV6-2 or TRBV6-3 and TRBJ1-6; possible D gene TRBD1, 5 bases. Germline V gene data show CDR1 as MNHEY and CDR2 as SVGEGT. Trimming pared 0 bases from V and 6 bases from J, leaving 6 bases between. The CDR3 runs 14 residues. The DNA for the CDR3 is TGTGCCAGCAGTTACTCGGGGCGTAATTCACCCCTCCACTTT. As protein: CASSYSGRNSPLHF.

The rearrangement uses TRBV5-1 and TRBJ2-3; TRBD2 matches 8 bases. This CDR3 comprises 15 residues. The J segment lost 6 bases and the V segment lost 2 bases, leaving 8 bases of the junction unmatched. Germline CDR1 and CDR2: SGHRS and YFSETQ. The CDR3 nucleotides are TGCGCCAGCAGCTTATACGGGGGGGCGTGGGATACGCAGTATTTT. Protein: CASSLYGGAWDTQYF. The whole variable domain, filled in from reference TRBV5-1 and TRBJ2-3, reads KAGVTQTPRYLIKTRGQQVTLSCSPISGHRSVSWYQQTPGQGLQFLFEYFSETQRNKGNFPGRFSGRQFSNSRSEMNVSTLELGDSALYLCASSLYGGAWDTQYFGPGTRLTVL.

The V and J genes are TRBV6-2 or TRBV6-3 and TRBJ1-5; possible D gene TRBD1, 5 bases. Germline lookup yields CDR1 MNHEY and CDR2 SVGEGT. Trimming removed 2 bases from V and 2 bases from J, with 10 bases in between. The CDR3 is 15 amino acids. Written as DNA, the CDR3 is TGTGCCAGCAGTTACGCAGGGATTGGCAATCAGCCCCAGCATTTT. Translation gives CASSYAGIGNQPQHF.

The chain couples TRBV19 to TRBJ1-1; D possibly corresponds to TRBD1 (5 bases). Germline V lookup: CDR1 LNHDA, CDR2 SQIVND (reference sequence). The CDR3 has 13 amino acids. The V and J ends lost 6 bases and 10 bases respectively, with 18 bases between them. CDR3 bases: TGTGCCAGTAGCCATAAACCCCAGGGTACAGCTTTCTTT. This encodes CASSHKPQGTAFF.

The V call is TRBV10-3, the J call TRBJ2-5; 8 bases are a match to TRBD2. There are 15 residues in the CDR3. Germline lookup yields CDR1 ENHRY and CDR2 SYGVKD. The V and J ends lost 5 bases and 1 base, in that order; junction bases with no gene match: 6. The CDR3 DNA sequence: TGTGCCATCAGTAGAGCGGGGGATCCCCAAGAGACCCAGTACTTC. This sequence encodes CAISRAGDPQETQYF.

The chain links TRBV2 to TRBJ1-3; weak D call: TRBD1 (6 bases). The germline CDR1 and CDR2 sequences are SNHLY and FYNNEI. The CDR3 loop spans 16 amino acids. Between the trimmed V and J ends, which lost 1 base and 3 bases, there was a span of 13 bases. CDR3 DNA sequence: TGTGCCAGCAGTGAAGGCCTCGGACAGTTTGGAAACACCATATATTTT. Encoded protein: CASSEGLGQFGNTIYF.

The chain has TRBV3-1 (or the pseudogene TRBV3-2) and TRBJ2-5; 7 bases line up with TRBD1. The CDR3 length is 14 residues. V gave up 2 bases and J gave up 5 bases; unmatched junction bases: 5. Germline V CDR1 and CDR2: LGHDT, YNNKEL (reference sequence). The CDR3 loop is CASSQRGGAETQYF. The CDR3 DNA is TGTGCCAGCAGCCAAAGAGGGGGCGCGGAGACCCAGTACTTC.

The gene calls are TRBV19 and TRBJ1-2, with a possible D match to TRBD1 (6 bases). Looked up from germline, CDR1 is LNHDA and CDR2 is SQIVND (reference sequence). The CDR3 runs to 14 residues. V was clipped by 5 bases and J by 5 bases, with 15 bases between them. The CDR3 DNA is TGTGCCAGTAGTCTGCAGACAGGCCCTTATGGCTACACCTTC. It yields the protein CASSLQTGPYGYTF.

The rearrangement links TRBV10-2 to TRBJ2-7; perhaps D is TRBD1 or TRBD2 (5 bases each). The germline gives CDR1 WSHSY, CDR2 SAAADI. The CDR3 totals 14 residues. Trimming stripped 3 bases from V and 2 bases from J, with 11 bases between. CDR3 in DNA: TGCGCCAGCAGTGATACGGGGCTTACCTACGAGCAGTACTTC. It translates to CASSDTGLTYEQYF.

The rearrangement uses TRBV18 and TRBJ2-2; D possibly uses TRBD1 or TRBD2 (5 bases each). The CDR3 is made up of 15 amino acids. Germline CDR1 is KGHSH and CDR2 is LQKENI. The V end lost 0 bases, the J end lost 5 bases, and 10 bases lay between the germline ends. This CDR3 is CASSPPGDRTGELFF. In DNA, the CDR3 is TGTGCCAGCTCACCACCGGGGGATAGAACCGGGGAGCTGTTTTTT.

The CDR3 sequence: CASSFTSGWTGELFF. In DNA form, the CDR3 reads TGCGCCAGCAGCTTTACTAGCGGATGGACCGGGGAGCTGTTTTTT. The V and J genes are TRBV5-1 and TRBJ2-2; 8 nucleotides match TRBD2. The CDR3 loop spans 15 amino acids. V gave up 2 bases and J gave up 5 bases; unmatched junction bases: 5. Germline CDR1 reads SGHRS; CDR2 reads YFSETQ.

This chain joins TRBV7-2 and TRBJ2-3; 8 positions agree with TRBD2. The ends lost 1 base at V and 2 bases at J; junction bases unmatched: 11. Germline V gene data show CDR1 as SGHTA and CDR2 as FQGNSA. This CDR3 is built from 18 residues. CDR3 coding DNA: TGTGCCAGCAGCTTAGGGTTAAGCGGGGGCCCCTACACAGATACGCAGTATTTT. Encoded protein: CASSLGLSGGPYTDTQYF.

CDR3 nucleotide sequence: TGCGCCAGCAGGAGGGCTCCTAATGAAAAACTGTTTTTT. Encoded protein: CASRRAPNEKLFF. The genes are TRBV10-2 and TRBJ1-4; no reliable D call. The CDR3 loop spans 13 amino acids. Germline assignment: CDR1 WSHSY and CDR2 SAAADI. Between the trimmed V and J ends, which lost 6 bases and 3 bases, there was a span of 8 bases.

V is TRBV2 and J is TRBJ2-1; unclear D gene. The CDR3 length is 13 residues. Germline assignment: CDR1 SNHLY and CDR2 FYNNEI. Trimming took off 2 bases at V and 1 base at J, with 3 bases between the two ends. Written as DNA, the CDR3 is TGTGCCAGCAGTGAATGGTCCTACAATGAGCAGTTCTTC. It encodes CASSEWSYNEQFF.

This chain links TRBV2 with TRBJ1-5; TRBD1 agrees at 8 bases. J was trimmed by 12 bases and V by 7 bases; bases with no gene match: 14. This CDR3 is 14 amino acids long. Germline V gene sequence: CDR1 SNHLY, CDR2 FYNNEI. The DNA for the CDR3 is TGTGCCAGCACCTCAAGGACAGGGACGGACCGCCAGCATTTT. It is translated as CASTSRTGTDRQHF.

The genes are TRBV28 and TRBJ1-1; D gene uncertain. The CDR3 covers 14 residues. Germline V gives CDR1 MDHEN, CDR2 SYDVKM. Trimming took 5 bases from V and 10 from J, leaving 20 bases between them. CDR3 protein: CASSPPWRAQRAFF. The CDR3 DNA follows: TGTGCCAGCAGTCCCCCGTGGAGGGCGCAAAGAGCTTTCTTT.

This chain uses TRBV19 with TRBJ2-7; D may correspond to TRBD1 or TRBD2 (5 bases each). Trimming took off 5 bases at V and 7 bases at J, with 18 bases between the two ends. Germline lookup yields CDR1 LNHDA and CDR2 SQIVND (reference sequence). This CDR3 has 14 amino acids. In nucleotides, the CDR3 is TGTGCCAGTAGTGTCCAAGCCGGGGCGAGGGAGCAGTACTTC. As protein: CASSVQAGAREQYF.

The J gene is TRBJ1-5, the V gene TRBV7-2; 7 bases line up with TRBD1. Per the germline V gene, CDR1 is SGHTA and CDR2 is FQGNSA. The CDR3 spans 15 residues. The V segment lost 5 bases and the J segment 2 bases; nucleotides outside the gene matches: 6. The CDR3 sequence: CASSRTGVGNQPQHF. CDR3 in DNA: TGTGCCAGCAGCCGGACAGGTGTGGGCAATCAGCCCCAGCATTTT. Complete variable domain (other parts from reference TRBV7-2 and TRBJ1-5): GAGVSQSPSNKVTEKGKDVELRCDPISGHTALYWYRQSLGQGLEFLIYFQGNSAPDKSGLPSDRFSAERTGGSVSTLTIQRTQQEDSAVYLCASSRTGVGNQPQHFGDGTRLSIL.

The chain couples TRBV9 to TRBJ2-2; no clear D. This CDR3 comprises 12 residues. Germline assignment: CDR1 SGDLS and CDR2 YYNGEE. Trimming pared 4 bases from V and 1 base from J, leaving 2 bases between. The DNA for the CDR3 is TGTGCCAGCAGCTGGAACACCGGGGAGCTGTTTTTT. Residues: CASSWNTGELFF.

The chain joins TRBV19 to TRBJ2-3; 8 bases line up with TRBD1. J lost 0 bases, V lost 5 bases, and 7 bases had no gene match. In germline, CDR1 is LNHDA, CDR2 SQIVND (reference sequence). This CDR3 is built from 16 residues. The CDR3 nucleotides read TGTGCCAGTAGTTACGACAGGGGAGGAAGCACAGATACGCAGTATTTT. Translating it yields CASSYDRGGSTDTQYF.

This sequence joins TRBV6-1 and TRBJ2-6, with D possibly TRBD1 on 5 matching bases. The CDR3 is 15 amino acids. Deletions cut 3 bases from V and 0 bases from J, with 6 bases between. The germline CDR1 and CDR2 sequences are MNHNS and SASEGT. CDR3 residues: CASSDDSSGANVLTF. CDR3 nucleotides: TGTGCCAGCAGTGATGACAGCTCTGGGGCCAACGTCCTGACTTTC.

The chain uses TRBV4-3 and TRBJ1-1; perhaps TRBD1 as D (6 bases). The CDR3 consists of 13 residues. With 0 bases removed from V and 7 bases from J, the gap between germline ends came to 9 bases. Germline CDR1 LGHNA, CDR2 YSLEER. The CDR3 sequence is CASSQEVTGEAFF. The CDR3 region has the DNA TGCGCCAGCAGCCAAGAAGTGACAGGTGAAGCTTTCTTT.

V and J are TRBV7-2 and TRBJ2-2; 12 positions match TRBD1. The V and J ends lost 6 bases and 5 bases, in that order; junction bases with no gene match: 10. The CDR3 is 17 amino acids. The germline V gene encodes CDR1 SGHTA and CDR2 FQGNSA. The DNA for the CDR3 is TGTGCCAGCAGTAGAGTCCTGGGACAGGGGGCGACCGGGGAGCTGTTTTTT. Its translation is CASSRVLGQGATGELFF.